The 26 T cell receptor beta chains below all came from one sample that was sequenced in a study of blood T cell repertoires in COVID-19. Repertoires were generated with immunoSEQ multiplex PCR, while TCRdb's copy carries only in-frame clones and drops some. The data show about 360,000 clones, with around 87% seen just once and about 2.1% held by the top ten. The sequencing sample was made of PBMCs or T cells enriched from blood (not recorded which). The receptors shown here come from a man aged 40-50 years in a cohort exposed to, infected with or recovered from COVID-19 (not recorded which).

This rearrangement joins TRBV30 to TRBJ2-7; TRBD2 agrees at 11 bases. From germline, CDR1 is GTSNPN and CDR2 SVGIG (reference sequence). The ends lost 4 bases at V and 3 bases at J; junction bases unmatched: 2. The CDR3 length is 13 residues. This chain's CDR3 is CAWKLAGVYEQYF. DNA for the CDR3: TGTGCCTGGAAACTAGCGGGAGTCTACGAGCAGTACTTC. The full variable domain, rest sourced from reference TRBV30 and TRBJ2-7, is SQTIHQWPATLVQPVGSPLSLECTVEGTSNPNLYWYRQAAGRGLQLLFYSVGIGQISSEVPQNLSASRPQDRQFILSSKKLLLSDSGFYLCAWKLAGVYEQYFGPGTRLTVT.

This clone was seen a few times. The genes are TRBV6-6 and TRBJ2-3, with TRBD1 matching 8 bases. The junction had 8 bases not matched to a gene; V was cut back by 1 base and J by 5 bases. The CDR3 extends over 16 amino acids. CDR1 and CDR2 from the germline V gene are MNHNY and SVGAGI (reference sequence). The CDR3 here is CASSYFYRGAEDTQYF. Here the CDR3 DNA reads TGTGCCAGCAGTTACTTCTACAGGGGGGCAGAAGATACGCAGTATTTT.

CDR3 amino acids: CASRAGGRGYGYTF. CDR3 in DNA: TGTGCCAGCAGAGCAGGGGGCAGAGGCTATGGCTACACCTTC. This rearrangement joins TRBV2 to TRBJ1-2; 8 positions match TRBD1. The CDR3 contains 14 residues. The ends lost 6 bases at V and 4 bases at J; junction bases unmatched: 7. Germline V lookup: CDR1 SNHLY, CDR2 FYNNEI.

The chain is built from TRBV7-9 and TRBJ1-6, with 7 bases aligning to TRBD1. Germline-derived CDR1 and CDR2 are SEHNR and FQNEAQ (reference sequence). The CDR3 is made up of 15 amino acids. With V trimmed by 5 bases and J by 10 bases, 11 bases remained unmatched. The CDR3 bases are TGTGCCAGCAGCACGGGACAGCACGTGGGATCACCCCTCCACTTT. It yields the protein CASSTGQHVGSPLHF. Together with reference TRBV7-9 and TRBJ1-6, the CDR3 gives the full variable domain: DTGVSQNPRHKITKRGQNVTFRCDPISEHNRLYWYRQTLGQGPEFLTYFQNEAQLEKSRLLSDRFSAERPKGSFSTLEIQRTEQGDSAMYLCASSTGQHVGSPLHFGNGTRLTVT.

This clone was recorded once. The chain links TRBV9 to TRBJ2-3; no clear D gene. V was clipped by 7 bases and J by 0 bases, with 6 bases between them. Per germline, CDR1 SGDLS and CDR2 YYNGEE. This CDR3 contains 12 residues. This CDR3 reads CASGTSTDTQYF. CDR3 sequence (DNA): TGTGCCAGCGGCACAAGCACAGATACGCAGTATTTT. Combining the CDR3 with reference TRBV9 and TRBJ2-3 gives the whole variable domain DSGVTQTPKHLITATGQRVTLRCSPRSGDLSVYWYQQSLDQGLQFLIQYYNGEERAKGNILERFSAQQFPDLHSELNLSSLELGDSALYFCASGTSTDTQYFGPGTRLTVL.

V is TRBV7-2 and J is TRBJ2-3; D might be TRBD1 (6 bases). Germline V lookup: CDR1 SGHTA, CDR2 FQGNSA. This CDR3 spans 14 amino acids. Trimming cost V 4 bases and J 4 bases, with 12 bases left between them. CDR3 bases: TGTGCCAGCAGCTACTCACAGGGCGCAGATACGCAGTATTTT. Its translation: CASSYSQGADTQYF. Full variable domain (rest looked up from reference TRBV7-2 and TRBJ2-3): GAGVSQSPSNKVTEKGKDVELRCDPISGHTALYWYRQSLGQGLEFLIYFQGNSAPDKSGLPSDRFSAERTGGSVSTLTIQRTQQEDSAVYLCASSYSQGADTQYFGPGTRLTVL.

The rearrangement links TRBV7-9 to TRBJ2-7, with 9 bases that match TRBD1. V trimming: 5 bases; J trimming: 3 bases; junction bases outside the gene matches: 11. This CDR3 comprises 16 residues. Germline V gene sequence: CDR1 SEHNR, CDR2 FQNEAQ (reference sequence). DNA for the CDR3: TGTGCCAGCAGCATCCCGGGACAGGGTTCCGGCTACGAGCAGTACTTC. Protein: CASSIPGQGSGYEQYF.

J is TRBJ1-5 and V is TRBV28, with D maybe TRBD1 (6 bases). The CDR3 runs to 17 residues. V was trimmed by 5 bases and J by 2 bases, leaving 19 bases between them. Germline loops: CDR1 MDHEN, CDR2 SYDVKM. CDR3: CASSNRGYRVGNQPQHF. CDR3 coding DNA: TGTGCCAGCAGTAATCGTGGATACAGGGTAGGCAATCAGCCCCAGCATTTT.

The chain uses TRBV3-1 (or the pseudogene TRBV3-2) and TRBJ1-1; 8 nucleotides match TRBD1. Per the germline V gene, CDR1 is LGHDT and CDR2 is YNNKEL (reference sequence). The CDR3 has 14 amino acids. The V segment lost 6 bases and the J segment 4 bases; nucleotides outside the gene matches: 7. As DNA, the CDR3 is TGTGCCAGCAGTAACAGGGGGTATGGCACTGAAGCTTTCTTT. Translating gives CASSNRGYGTEAFF.

The chain recombines TRBV6-5 with TRBJ1-6; 9 bases are shared with TRBD1. The CDR3 length is 14 residues. Germline CDR1 MNHEY, CDR2 SVGAGI. J gave up 7 bases and V 4 bases, and 2 bases lay outside the gene matches. The CDR3 loop reads CASSWDRANSPLHF. The CDR3 DNA is TGTGCCAGCAGTTGGGACAGGGCCAATTCACCCCTCCACTTT.

The rearrangement uses TRBV10-1 and TRBJ2-7; 11 bases fit TRBD2. CDR3 size: 14 residues. Germline CDR1 WNHNN, CDR2 SYGVQD (reference sequence). CDR3 DNA sequence: TGCTCGACGAGAACTAGCGGGAGCTCCTACGAGCAGTACTTC. This codes for CSTRTSGSSYEQYF.

The V gene is TRBV3-1 (or the pseudogene TRBV3-2), the J gene TRBJ1-4; D remains ambiguous. CDR1 is LGHDT and CDR2 is YNNKEL in the germline V gene (reference sequence). This CDR3 region has 15 residues. Trimming took 1 base from V and 7 from J, leaving 13 bases between them. The DNA of the CDR3 is TGTGCCAGCAGCCAAGTGAGAGAGGAGGGTGAAAAACTGTTTTTT. Protein: CASSQVREEGEKLFF.

This chain connects TRBV5-4 to TRBJ2-1, with D perhaps TRBD2 (6 bases). V lost 5 bases to trimming and J lost 0 bases, with 12 bases between them. Germline CDR1 and CDR2: SGHNT and YYREEE (reference sequence). The CDR3 runs to 15 residues. For the CDR3, the DNA is TGTGCCAGCAGTCGGGACTCTAACTCCTACAATGAGCAGTTCTTC. This sequence encodes CASSRDSNSYNEQFF.

The chain employs TRBV19 and TRBJ1-1; D is unresolved. The germline V gene encodes CDR1 LNHDA and CDR2 SQIVND (reference sequence). The V and J ends lost 6 bases and 8 bases respectively, with 13 bases between them. The CDR3 is made up of 12 amino acids. CDR3: CASRSAGAEAFF. CDR3 DNA: TGTGCCAGTAGATCGGCGGGAGCCGAAGCTTTCTTT.

This rearrangement joins TRBV19 to TRBJ1-1; tentatively, D is TRBD1 (6 bases). The V gene's germline CDR1 is LNHDA and CDR2 SQIVND (reference sequence). The CDR3 covers 15 residues. V was cut by 7 bases and J by 1 base, with 16 bases left in between. CDR3 loop: CASKGVGAPNTEAFF. As DNA, the CDR3 is TGTGCCAGTAAGGGCGTGGGGGCGCCGAACACTGAAGCTTTCTTT.

This clone showed up just once. CDR3 sequence: CASSLASGNYNEQFF. The CDR3 region has the DNA TGTGCCAGCAGCTTAGCTAGCGGGAATTACAATGAGCAGTTCTTC. V usage is TRBV7-9 and J usage is TRBJ2-1, with TRBD2 identical over 8 bases. The V gene end was trimmed by 0 bases and the J gene end by 4 bases; junction bases not matched to a gene: 2. CDR3 size: 15 residues. Germline V gene data show CDR1 as SEHNR and CDR2 as FQNEAQ (reference sequence).

The chain joins TRBV7-6 to TRBJ1-6, with 7 bases aligning to TRBD1. Looked up from germline, CDR1 is SGHVS and CDR2 is FNYEAQ. The length of the CDR3 is 16 residues. The ends lost 1 base at V and 7 bases at J; junction bases unmatched: 7. This CDR3 reads CASSLVTGTVNSPLHF. CDR3 nucleotides: TGTGCCAGCAGCTTAGTTACCGGGACAGTAAATTCACCCCTCCACTTT. The variable domain in full, with the rest retrieved from reference TRBV7-6 and TRBJ1-6, is GAGVSQSPRYKVTKRGQDVALRCDPISGHVSLYWYRQALGQGPEFLTYFNYEAQQDKSGLPNDRFSAERPEGSISTLTIQRTEQRDSAMYRCASSLVTGTVNSPLHFGNGTRLTVT.

Of note for this clone: In the same sample, other DNA sequences code for this CDR3. The V call is TRBV6-5, the J call TRBJ2-3; TRBD2 matches 10 bases. CDR3 size: 13 residues. V lost 8 bases, J lost 4 bases, and 3 bases stayed unmatched. Germline V gene lookup returns CDR1 MNHEY and CDR2 SVGAGI. The CDR3 DNA reads as TGTGCCAGCCGGCTAGCGGGAGCAGATACGCAGTATTTT. It specifies CASRLAGADTQYF.

With respect to this clone: This CDR3 is also generated by other DNA sequences in the sample. The chain links TRBV27 to TRBJ2-3, with D perhaps TRBD2 (5 bases). This CDR3 spans 14 amino acids. CDR1 and CDR2 (germline): MNHEY, SMNVEV (reference sequence). V shed 2 bases and J shed 0 bases, with 6 bases lying between them. CDR3 sequence: CASSLRGSTDTQYF. DNA of the CDR3: TGTGCCAGCAGTTTAAGAGGGAGCACAGATACGCAGTATTTT.

A single count supports this clone. The chain recombines TRBV4-1 with TRBJ1-1; 10 positions agree with TRBD1. After removal of 2 bases from V and 5 bases from J, the junction contained 8 bases not matched to a gene. Germline V gene lookup returns CDR1 MGHRA and CDR2 YSYEKL. The CDR3 sequence is 16 residues long. The chain's CDR3 is CASSQPRTGGRTEAFF. The CDR3 nucleotides read TGCGCCAGCAGCCAACCACGGACAGGGGGAAGGACTGAAGCTTTCTTT.

The genes are TRBV2 and TRBJ1-2; D call uncertain. The CDR3 is made up of 13 amino acids. V shed 6 bases and J shed 1 base, with 9 bases lying between them. Looked up from germline, CDR1 is SNHLY and CDR2 is FYNNEI. CDR3 nucleotides: TGTGCCAGCAGCCGAGGAGTTAACTATGGCTACACCTTC. It translates to CASSRGVNYGYTF.

The sample holds one count of this clone. CDR3 loop: CASSHPGLAISNTGELFF. The CDR3 DNA reads as TGTGCCAGTAGTCATCCGGGACTAGCAATCTCGAACACCGGGGAGCTGTTTTTT. The chain links TRBV19 to TRBJ2-2; TRBD2 matches 9 bases. Trimming cost V 5 bases and J 0 bases; bases outside gene matches: 10. Germline-derived CDR1 and CDR2 are LNHDA and SQIVND (reference sequence). The CDR3 is made up of 18 amino acids.

This clone was seen only a few times. The J gene is TRBJ1-6, the V gene TRBV7-2; 9 nucleotides align to TRBD1. This CDR3 has 15 residues. Germline V gene sequence: CDR1 SGHTA, CDR2 FQGNSA. Trimming at V came to 1 base and at J to 6 bases, leaving 1 base not matched to a gene. The CDR3 spells CASSLDRGLNSPLHF. CDR3 in DNA: TGTGCCAGCAGCTTAGACAGGGGGCTTAATTCACCCCTCCACTTT.

The sample holds one count of this clone. V is TRBV7-3 and J is TRBJ2-2, with 11 nucleotides matching TRBD1. The CDR3 consists of 15 residues. Trimming removed 5 bases from V and 5 bases from J; junction bases left unmatched: 4. Per germline, CDR1 SGHTA and CDR2 FQGTGA. CDR3 sequence (DNA): TGTGCCAGCAGCCCAGGGACAGGGGGAACCGGGGAGCTGTTTTTT. It specifies CASSPGTGGTGELFF.

V is TRBV7-9 and J is TRBJ2-1, with 9 bases fitting TRBD1. The CDR3 has 16 residues. V was clipped by 5 bases and J by 5 bases; unmatched bases: 10. Germline loops: CDR1 SEHNR, CDR2 FQNEAQ (reference sequence). CDR3 sequence: CASSGKQGAIDNEQFF. CDR3 nucleotide sequence: TGTGCCAGCAGCGGCAAACAGGGGGCTATCGACAATGAGCAGTTCTTC.

The J gene is TRBJ1-2, the V gene TRBV10-1, with no clear D. Germline V gives CDR1 WNHNN, CDR2 SYGVQD (reference sequence). CDR3 size: 13 residues. Trimming removed 6 bases from V and 4 bases from J, with 12 bases in between. CDR3 region: CASSPIAGYGYTF. The CDR3 DNA follows: TGCGCCAGCAGCCCCATAGCCGGCTATGGCTACACCTTC.